These T cell receptor beta chains were read from a single sample in a study of immune cell composition in non-small cell lung cancer. TCRdb's copy holds only in-frame clones and misses some; the assay was immunoSEQ multiplex PCR. The sample lists 4,000 to 4,500 clones, around 70% occurring once. The material sequenced was lung tumor tissue. The receptors were sampled from a human donor with non-small cell lung cancer. Both conserved end residues are part of each CDR3. A D gene is named only where the DNA matches it firmly. Some rows mark clone size as missing; the rest say once, few, many or name a class of expanded clone.

size,J,D,V,DNA,CDR3
NA,TRBJ1-4,NA,TRBV9,TGTGCCAGCAGCGTAGTACATGCTAATGAAAAACTGTTTTTT,CASSVVHANEKLFF
NA,TRBJ2-4,TRBD1,TRBV4-1,TGCGCCAGCAGCCAAGACCAGGGGGCGGCCAAAAACATTCAGTACTTC,CASSQDQGAAKNIQYF
once,TRBJ2-1,NA,TRBV28,TGTGCCAGCAATATCCCCCCTCCGAGGGTGGGCAATGAGCAGTTCTTC,CASNIPPPRVGNEQFF
NA,TRBJ2-5,TRBD2,TRBV10-2,TGCGCCAGCAGGGGGAGACTAGCGGGAGGTGGGCAAGAGACCCAGTACTTC,CASRGRLAGGGQETQYF
NA,TRBJ1-5,NA,TRBV6-5,TGTGCCAGCAGTTCGGTAGCAGCCCTTAGCAATCAGCCCCAGCATTTT,CASSSVAALSNQPQHF
NA,TRBJ2-7,TRBD1,TRBV28,TGTGCCAGCAGGTCCGGGACAGAGGACTTGGAGCAGTACTTC,CASRSGTEDLEQYF
NA,TRBJ2-3,TRBD2,TRBV5-6,TGTGCCAGCAGCTTGGTACGGGGGGGGGCAGATACGCAGTATTTT,CASSLVRGGADTQYF
NA,TRBJ2-7,NA,TRBV7-8,TGTGCCAGCAGCCCCTCCGGCTACGAGCAGTACTTC,CASSPSGYEQYF
NA,TRBJ2-1,NA,TRBV5-1,TGCGCCAGCAGCTTGGATCAGGGTAGCTCCTACAATGAGCAGTTCTTC,CASSLDQGSSYNEQFF
NA,TRBJ2-1,NA,TRBV5-4,TGTGCCAGCAGCATTAGCGAGACCTCCTACAATGAGCAGTTCTTC,CASSISETSYNEQFF
NA,TRBJ1-5,NA,TRBV18,TGTGCCAGCTCACCAACTAGGGATCAGCCCCAGCATTTT,CASSPTRDQPQHF
NA,TRBJ2-5,TRBD1,TRBV28,TGTGCCAGCAGTTTGGGGACAGGGGGCTTTGGAGAGACCCAGTACTTC,CASSLGTGGFGETQYF
NA,TRBJ2-5,NA,TRBV10-3,TGTGCCATCAGTGAGTCGACTAACGGGGGAGAGACCCAGTACTTC,CAISESTNGGETQYF
NA,TRBJ2-7,TRBD2,TRBV7-9,TGTGCCAGCAGCCCCCGGGAGCGGGATTACGAGCAGTACTTC,CASSPRERDYEQYF
few,TRBJ1-5,NA,TRBV4-1,TGCGCCAGCAGCCAATTTGGGGCTGATCAGCCCCAGCATTTT,CASSQFGADQPQHF
once,TRBJ2-2,NA,TRBV21-1,TGTGCCAGCAGCGCTACCGGTTCTAGCGGGAGGTCCGAAGGGTTAGGGGAGCTGTTTTTT,CASSATGSSGRSEGLGELFF
NA,TRBJ2-3,NA,TRBV6-6,TGTGCCAGCAGAGAGCCAGGGGCAGATACGCAGTATTTT,CASREPGADTQYF
NA,TRBJ2-5,NA,TRBV5-6,TGTGCCAGCAGCGTAGACACCCAAGAGACCCAGTACTTC,CASSVDTQETQYF
NA,TRBJ2-7,TRBD1,TRBV5-1,TGCGCCAGCAGCTTAGACAGGGGAACCTACGAGCAGTACTTC,CASSLDRGTYEQYF
NA,TRBJ2-7,NA,TRBV13,TGTGCCAGCAGCCGGCGGGCGGACTCACAGTACTTC,CASSRRADSQYF
NA,TRBJ2-1,TRBD2,TRBV11-3,TGTGCCAGCAGCCTCTTAGCGGGAGGAGTCAACAATGAGCAGTTCTTC,CASSLLAGGVNNEQFF
NA,TRBJ2-1,TRBD2,TRBV7-2,TGTGCCAGCAGCTTAGCTACTAGCGGGATATCTGAGCAGTTCTTC,CASSLATSGISEQFF
NA,TRBJ2-1,TRBD2,TRBV19,TGTGCCAGTAGTATTAGCGGGAGCTCCTACAATGAGCAGTTCTTC,CASSISGSSYNEQFF
NA,TRBJ2-6,TRBD1,TRBV28,TGTGCCAGCAGTCTCTGGACAGGGGAACTCTCTGGGGCCAACGTCCTGACTTTC,CASSLWTGELSGANVLTF
NA,TRBJ1-1,NA,TRBV12-5,TGTGCTAGTGCCGTCGAGGGTTTGAACACTGAAGCTTTCTTT,CASAVEGLNTEAFF
few,TRBJ2-1,NA,TRBV10-3,TGTGCCATCAGTGAGTCGATGGCGGGACCCTACAATGAGCAGTTCTTC,CAISESMAGPYNEQFF
NA,TRBJ1-2,NA,TRBV6-5,TGTGCCAGCAGTTACGGACAGCAAGACTATGGCTACACCTTC,CASSYGQQDYGYTF
NA,TRBJ1-1,NA,TRBV19,TGTGCCAGTAGTATACGGGTGGGGGCGCGGAGCACTGAAGCTTTCTTT,CASSIRVGARSTEAFF
NA,TRBJ2-1,NA,TRBV6-1,TGTGCCAGCAGTGATAATGGGGGGTACAATGAGCAGTTCTTC,CASSDNGGYNEQFF
NA,TRBJ2-3,NA,TRBV19,TGTGCCAGTACCCCAGGGCCGACAACTAGCACAGATACGCAGTATTTT,CASTPGPTTSTDTQYF
NA,TRBJ2-7,TRBD2,TRBV19,TGTGCCAGTAGTATATCGTTTGCGGGAGGACTTTACGAGCAGTACTTC,CASSISFAGGLYEQYF
NA,TRBJ1-5,NA,TRBV27,TGTGCCAGCAGTACTACGTACGGATCCAGATATCAGCCCCAGCATTTT,CASSTTYGSRYQPQHF